Sequencing of this T cell receptor (beta chain) was carried out in a study of shared clonotypes between healthy human individuals. The study's findings and limits: The researchers took only blood, and tissue repertoires probably look different. Larger richness was generally estimated for naive than memory subsets. The authors expected sequencing depth to affect clonotype sharing among donors.

Germline assignment: CDR1 SGHRS and CDR2 YFSETQ. The CDR3 is 14 amino acids. Trimming removed 4 bases from V and 3 bases from J; junction bases left unmatched: 4. Turning to this clone: As yet, its antigen is unknown. Other DNA sequences in this sample translate to the same CDR3.

All donors were healthy HIV-negative adults lacking recent acute infections or vaccinations. The protocol was immunoSEQ multiplex PCR, while the TCRdb copy is restricted to in-frame clones and leaves out a portion. The profile shows approximately 1.5 million clones, under 99% of them singletons. Sequencing used naive CD4+ T cells sorted from blood. Regarding subset: CD45RA+ positively selected. The genes are TRBV5-1 and TRBJ1-1; 9 bases align to TRBD1. The sequence was obtained from a man younger than 45 in good health. CDR3 nucleotide sequence: TGCGCCAGCAGCCGGGGACAGGGCGACACTGAAGCTTTCTTT. Translating gives CASSRGQGDTEAFF.